This entry describes one TCR beta chain. The target of this receptor is not known. Nothing much larger sits one base from this clone, and base qualities are not available. The data were obtained in a study of T cell responses to AZD1222 COVID-19 vaccine (dated by TCRdb to about 2021). Turning to the overall study: Because spike-specific TCR depth and breadth did not differ between the two schedules, AZD1222 recipients who got a second dose at roughly 4 weeks were pooled with those who got a second dose at roughly 12 weeks. TCR sequencing covered about 230 trial participants: 207 given two doses of AZD1222 and around 25 given two doses of MenACWY control vaccine. Trial participants were enrolled by age into 18-55, 56-69 and 70-plus year subgroups, with 148, 28 and 57 TCR-sequenced participants respectively. Overall study outcomes, separate from this receptor: A significant rise in spike-specific TCR breadth and depth was observed after two AZD1222 doses relative to day 0 and relative to MenACWY recipients. Because no day 14 peak-response samples were available, repertoires were characterized only after the peak T cell response. Epitopes outside the regions mutated in the B.1.351 and B.1.1.7 variants were reportedly recognized by nearly half of the unique spike-specific TCRs. Participants were mostly white British and included more females than males, and it was suggested by the authors that clonal diversity may have been underestimated. CD4 TCRs associated with the vaccine covered the entire spike protein, and the dominant responses were in regions 160-218 and 743-854. Conclusions about previously exposed vaccinees are limited, since just six or seven AZD1222 recipients were seropositive for SARS-CoV-2 at baseline. The 56-69-year group was small, and its depth increase did not reach significance, likely because of low power.

The label giving this sample's time point can be read as: baseline before first vaccination. Vaccinee samples were obtained from the UK trials COV001 and COV002, which included a single-blind randomized controlled phase 2/3 trial of AZD1222 (ChAdOx1 nCoV-19) in healthy adults. For TCRbeta chain sequencing, PBMC samples were collected from trial participants at day 0 and at day 28 after the second dose. The CDR3 regions of human TCRbeta chains were analyzed by immunosequencing. From the authors' description of their analysis: TCRs in the repertoires were compared against a reference library of SARS-CoV-2-specific TCRs that had been generated with the MIRA antigen-specificity platform. Breadth was defined as the fraction of unique TCRs that were SARS-CoV-2-associated, and depth was defined as the fraction of total T cells that were SARS-CoV-2-associated. Using the MIRA data, each spike-specific TCR was assigned both to the spike region to which the TCR was reactive and to a CD4 or CD8 class. Log10-transformed breadth and depth values were compared by one-way ANOVA with Sidak's multiple comparisons tests. As stored in TCRdb, this immuneACCESS dataset retains in-frame rearrangements with V and J assigned. A fraction of the clones does not appear; measured against another copy, unresolved V genes explain less than half of the discrepancy, and the remainder lacks a known reason. V, J and clone size were drawn from that table, and D and trimming were deduced from the DNA. The sample table contains about 120,000 clones; only one count was recorded for around 89% of them. Less than 2% of the sample lies in the top ten.

Inclusive of the bounding cysteine and phenylalanine, the CDR3 is 16 residues long. Just the 48-base CDR3 DNA is kept, in frame starting at base 1. CDR1 and CDR2 are drawn from the germline V gene: SGHTA, FQGTGA. V and J are trimmed by 6 bases and 4 bases, and the gene matches miss 8 bases of the junction. The chain couples TRBV7-3 to TRBJ2-1, and TRBD2 aligns with 11 junction nucleotides. The sequence was collected from an adult in good health. Material: peripheral blood, obtained on day 0 of AZD1222 vaccination. The CDR3 region has the sequence CASSQKGTSGYNEQFF. The sequenced DNA is TGTGCCAGCAGTCAAAAGGGGACTAGCGGATACAATGAGCAGTTCTTC.